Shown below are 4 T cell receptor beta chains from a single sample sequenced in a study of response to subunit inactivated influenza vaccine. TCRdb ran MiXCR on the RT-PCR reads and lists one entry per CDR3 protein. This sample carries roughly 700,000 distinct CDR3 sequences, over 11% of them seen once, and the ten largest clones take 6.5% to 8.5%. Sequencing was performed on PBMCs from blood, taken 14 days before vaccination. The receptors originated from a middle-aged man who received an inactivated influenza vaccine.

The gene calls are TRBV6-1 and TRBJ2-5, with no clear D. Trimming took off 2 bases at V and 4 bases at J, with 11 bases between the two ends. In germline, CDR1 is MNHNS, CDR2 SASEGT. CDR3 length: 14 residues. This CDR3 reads CASSETLRRETQYF. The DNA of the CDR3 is TGTGCCAGCAGTGAAACCCTTAGGAGAGAGACCCAGTACTTC.

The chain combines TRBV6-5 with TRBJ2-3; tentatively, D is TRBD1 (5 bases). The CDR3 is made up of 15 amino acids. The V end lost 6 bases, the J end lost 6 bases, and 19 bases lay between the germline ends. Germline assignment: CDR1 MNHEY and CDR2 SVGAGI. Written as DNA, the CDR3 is TGTGCCAGCAGCTATGCCCCCAGGGTCATGGATACGCAGTATTTT. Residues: CASSYAPRVMDTQYF.

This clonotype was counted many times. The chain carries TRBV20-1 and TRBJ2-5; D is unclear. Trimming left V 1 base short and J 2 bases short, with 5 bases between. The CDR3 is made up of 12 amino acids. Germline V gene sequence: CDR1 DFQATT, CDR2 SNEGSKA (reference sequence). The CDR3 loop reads CSARGQQETQYF. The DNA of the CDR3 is TGCAGTGCTAGAGGGCAGCAAGAGACCCAGTACTTC.

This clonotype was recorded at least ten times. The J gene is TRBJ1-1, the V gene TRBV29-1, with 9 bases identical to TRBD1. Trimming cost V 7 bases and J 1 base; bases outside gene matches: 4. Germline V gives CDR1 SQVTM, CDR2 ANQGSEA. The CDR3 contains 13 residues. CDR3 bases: TGCAGCGGGGACAGGGTTTGGAACACTGAAGCTTTCTTT. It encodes CSGDRVWNTEAFF.